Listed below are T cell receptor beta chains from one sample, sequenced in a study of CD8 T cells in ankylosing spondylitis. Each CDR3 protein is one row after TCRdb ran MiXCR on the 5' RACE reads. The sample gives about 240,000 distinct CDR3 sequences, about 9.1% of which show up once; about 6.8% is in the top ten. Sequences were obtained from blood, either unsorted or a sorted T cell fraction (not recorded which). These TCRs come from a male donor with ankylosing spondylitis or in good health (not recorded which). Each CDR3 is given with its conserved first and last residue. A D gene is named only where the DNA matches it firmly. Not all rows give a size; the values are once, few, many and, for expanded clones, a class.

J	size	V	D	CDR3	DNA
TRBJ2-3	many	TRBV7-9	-	CASSPPPGASTDTQYF	TGTGCCAGCAGTCCTCCCCCGGGAGCGAGCACAGATACGCAGTATTTT
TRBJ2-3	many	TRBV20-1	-	CSASGSADTQYF	TGCAGTGCTAGCGGGAGTGCAGATACGCAGTATTTT
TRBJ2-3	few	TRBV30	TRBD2	CAWSPSGNTDTQYF	TGTGCCTGGAGTCCAAGCGGGAACACAGATACGCAGTATTTT
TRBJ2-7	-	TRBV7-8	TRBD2	CASSTSRLAGSYEQYF	TGTGCCAGCAGCACAAGCCGACTAGCGGGATCATACGAGCAGTACTTC
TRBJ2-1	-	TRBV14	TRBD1	CASSQFRGQVGDNEQFF	TGTGCCAGCAGCCAATTTAGAGGACAGGTTGGAGACAATGAGCAGTTCTTC
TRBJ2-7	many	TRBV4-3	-	CASPPPAQYF	TGCGCCAGCCCCCCCCCGGCCCAGTACTTC
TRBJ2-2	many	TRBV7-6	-	CASSSRDPIDGELFF	TGTGCCAGCAGCTCCCGGGACCCGATTGACGGGGAGCTGTTTTTT
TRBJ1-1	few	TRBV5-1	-	CASSSEGPANTEAFF	TGCGCCAGCAGCTCTGAGGGTCCCGCAAACACTGAAGCTTTCTTT
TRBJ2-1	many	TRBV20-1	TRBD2	CSAVAGTYNEQFF	TGCAGTGCAGTAGCGGGAACTTACAATGAGCAGTTCTTC
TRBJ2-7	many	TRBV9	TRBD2	CASSPRPGLAGFRPYEQYF	TGTGCCAGCAGCCCCCGCCCGGGACTAGCGGGATTCCGCCCCTACGAGCAGTACTTC
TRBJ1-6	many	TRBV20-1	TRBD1	CSASRGTGDSPLHF	TGCAGTGCTTCTAGGGGGACAGGGGACTCACCCCTCCACTTT
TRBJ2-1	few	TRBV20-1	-	CSASEGSRYNEQFF	TGCAGTGCTAGTGAGGGCTCCCGATACAATGAGCAGTTCTTC
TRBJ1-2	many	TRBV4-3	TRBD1	CASSQTRDRDEGYTF	TGCGCCAGCAGCCAAACCCGGGACAGGGATGAGGGCTACACCTTC
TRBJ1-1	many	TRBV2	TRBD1	CASNTGEGGINTEAFF	TGTGCCAGCAATACAGGGGAGGGCGGCATAAACACTGAAGCTTTCTTT
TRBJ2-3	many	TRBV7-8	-	CASSFPGAVDTQYF	TGTGCCAGCAGCTTTCCGGGGGCAGTAGATACGCAGTATTTT
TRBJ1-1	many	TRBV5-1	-	CASRFDGNTEAFF	TGCGCCAGCAGATTTGACGGGAACACTGAAGCTTTCTTT
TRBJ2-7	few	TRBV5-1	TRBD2	CASSTGLAGVGYEQYF	TGCGCCAGCAGCACCGGACTAGCGGGAGTGGGTTACGAGCAGTACTTC